One and the same sample provided the 28 T cell receptor beta chains below, sequenced in a study of beta chain features in type 1 diabetes. The entirety of the isolated RNA underwent reverse transcription, so expressed TCRB transcripts were sequenced. Sequencing was performed with immunoSEQ multiplex PCR; in TCRdb, only in-frame clones are kept and a portion is missing. Of about 150,000 clones in the sample, about 44% are singletons; the top ten hold around 0.39%. Sequencing input: Tregs from blood. These receptors all stem from a man younger than 35 in good health.

The chain carries TRBV4-3 and TRBJ1-5, with TRBD1 matching over 8 bases. The V and J ends lost 4 bases and 7 bases, in that order; junction bases with no gene match: 9. Germline V lookup: CDR1 LGHNA, CDR2 YSLEER. The length of the CDR3 is 15 residues. Here the CDR3 DNA reads TGCGCCAGCAGCCCTCAACAGGGGGGAGGACAGCCCCAGCATTTT. Its protein product is CASSPQQGGGQPQHF.

The DNA for the CDR3 is TGTGCCAGCAGAAGGACAGCCTACGAGCAGTACTTC. As protein: CASRRTAYEQYF. This rearrangement joins TRBV6-1 to TRBJ2-7; D is possibly TRBD1 (6 bases). Germline CDR1 reads MNHNS; CDR2 reads SASEGT. Deletions cut 6 bases from V and 2 bases from J, with 8 bases between. The CDR3 extends over 12 amino acids.

The V call is TRBV18, the J call TRBJ2-3; TRBD1 matches 8 bases. The V gene end was trimmed by 3 bases and the J gene end by 6 bases; junction bases not matched to a gene: 8. The length of the CDR3 is 15 residues. The V gene's germline CDR1 is KGHSH and CDR2 LQKENI. The CDR3 sequence: CASSPRDRITDTQYF. In DNA, the CDR3 is TGTGCCAGCTCACCTAGGGACAGGATCACGGATACGCAGTATTTT.

The J gene is TRBJ1-2, the V gene TRBV6-5; D ambiguous. CDR3 length equals 14 residues. Per germline, CDR1 MNHEY and CDR2 SVGAGI. V gave up 6 bases and J gave up 0 bases, with 11 bases separating them. The CDR3 DNA reads TGTGCCAGCAGCTTTCGTCCAGCTAACTATGGCTACACCTTC. Encoded protein: CASSFRPANYGYTF.

The chain is built from TRBV7-2 and TRBJ1-6; D is uncertain. The CDR3 spans 12 residues. Looked up from germline, CDR1 is SGHTA and CDR2 is FQGNSA. Trimming removed 4 bases from V and 7 bases from J, with 5 bases in between. The CDR3 loop reads CASSSQNSPLHF. CDR3 in DNA: TGTGCCAGCAGCTCGCAGAATTCACCCCTCCACTTT.

The chain links TRBV7-2 to TRBJ1-4; no definite D call. Trimming cost V 4 bases and J 7 bases, with 13 bases left between them. Germline loops: CDR1 SGHTA, CDR2 FQGNSA. The CDR3 spans 14 residues. CDR3 nucleotide sequence: TGTGCCAGCAGCTATCTACTAGAGGGTGAAAAACTGTTTTTT. Amino acid sequence: CASSYLLEGEKLFF.

This rearrangement joins TRBV30 to TRBJ1-5; 7 nucleotides agree with TRBD1. With V trimmed by 4 bases and J by 5 bases, 2 bases remained unmatched. Germline CDR1 reads GTSNPN; CDR2 reads SVGIG (reference sequence). The CDR3 consists of 12 residues. Written as DNA, the CDR3 is TGTGCCTGGATGGACAGGCATCAGCCCCAGCATTTT. Amino acid sequence: CAWMDRHQPQHF.

The rearrangement uses TRBV5-4 and TRBJ2-1, with D possibly matching TRBD1 (6 bases). Germline assignment: CDR1 SGHNT and CDR2 YYREEE (reference sequence). Trimming left V 4 bases short and J 2 bases short, with 13 bases between. The CDR3 totals 15 residues. CDR3 region: CASSPGQIAYNEQFF. The CDR3 DNA reads TGTGCCAGCAGCCCTGGACAGATAGCCTACAATGAGCAGTTCTTC.

The rearrangement joins TRBV2 to TRBJ1-5; D is ambiguous. Germline CDR1 reads SNHLY; CDR2 reads FYNNEI. The CDR3 spans 14 residues. The ends were cut back, 8 bases at V and 4 bases at J, with 15 bases in the middle. The CDR3 DNA sequence: TGTGCCAGCGTGAGGGTTCGGCAAAATCAGCCCCAGCATTTT. Translated: CASVRVRQNQPQHF. Supplemented by reference TRBV2 and TRBJ1-5, the full variable domain reads EPEVTQTPSHQVTQMGQEVILRCVPISNHLYFYWYRQILGQKVEFLVSFYNNEISEKSEIFDDQFSVERPDGSNFTLKIRSTKLEDSAMYFCASVRVRQNQPQHFGDGTRLSIL.

The chain couples TRBV10-3 to TRBJ2-5; possibly TRBD2 for D (6 bases). CDR1 ENHRY and CDR2 SYGVKD come from the germline V gene. V was clipped by 7 bases and J by 7 bases, with 13 bases between them. This CDR3 comprises 12 residues. CDR3 protein: CAIKGQAGTQYF. In DNA, the CDR3 is TGTGCCATCAAGGGCCAAGCGGGGACCCAGTACTTC.

This clone was seen only a few times. The V and J genes are TRBV29-1 and TRBJ2-7, with D hard to call. Deletions cut 0 bases from V and 4 bases from J, with 7 bases between. The CDR3 is 12 amino acids. Germline CDR1 SQVTM, CDR2 ANQGSEA. The chain's CDR3 is CSVEDPMYEQYF. Written as DNA, the CDR3 is TGCAGCGTTGAAGATCCAATGTACGAGCAGTACTTC.

The rearrangement uses TRBV14 and TRBJ1-2, with D uncertain. The CDR3 sequence is 12 residues long. The V end lost 1 base, the J end lost 8 bases, and 8 bases lay between the germline ends. Germline CDR1 SGHDN, CDR2 FVKESK. CDR3 coding DNA: TGTGCCAGCAGCCAAGGTGTTATAGGCTACACCTTC. Translating gives CASSQGVIGYTF.

The CDR3 coding sequence is TGCGCCAGCAGCTACGACGGGACAGCTGATCAGCCCCAGCATTTT. Translated: CASSYDGTADQPQHF. The chain couples TRBV5-1 to TRBJ1-5; TRBD1 aligns across 7 bases. Germline CDR1 reads SGHRS; CDR2 reads YFSETQ. J was trimmed by 5 bases and V by 3 bases; bases with no gene match: 8. The CDR3 extends over 15 amino acids.

This chain connects TRBV9 to TRBJ2-3; D unclear. From germline, CDR1 is SGDLS and CDR2 YYNGEE. The V end was cut by 0 bases, the J end by 4 bases, with 6 bases between. This CDR3 contains 13 residues. The CDR3 DNA follows: TGTGCCAGCAGCGTAGTCGCGGCAGATACGCAGTATTTT. This encodes CASSVVAADTQYF.

This clone was counted only a few times. The chain couples TRBV6-1 to TRBJ2-2; D gene unclear. The CDR3 is made up of 13 amino acids. Germline CDR1 and CDR2: MNHNS and SASEGT. V shed 4 bases and J shed 5 bases, with 8 bases lying between them. CDR3 residues: CASSVPSTGELFF. The CDR3 DNA follows: TGTGCCAGCAGTGTTCCGAGTACCGGGGAGCTGTTTTTT.

The table lists this clone with a few counts. The rearrangement uses TRBV7-2 and TRBJ1-1; D gene ambiguous. This CDR3 is built from 14 residues. Trimming left V 4 bases short and J 4 bases short, with 13 bases between. Per germline, CDR1 SGHTA and CDR2 FQGNSA. This CDR3 is CASSYDLGGTEAFF. CDR3 DNA: TGTGCCAGCAGCTACGATCTCGGTGGCACTGAAGCTTTCTTT.

This clone was found once. The chain recombines TRBV9 with TRBJ1-3, with D uncertain. Trimming cost V 3 bases and J 2 bases, with 9 bases left between them. Germline V lookup: CDR1 SGDLS, CDR2 YYNGEE. The CDR3 is made up of 14 amino acids. The CDR3 DNA follows: TGTGCCAGCAGCGGGCCGCGGGCTGGAAACACCATATATTTT. Translating it yields CASSGPRAGNTIYF.

The chain recombines TRBV5-1 with TRBJ2-3; TRBD1 might be the D (6 bases). This CDR3 comprises 14 residues. The germline CDR1 and CDR2 sequences are SGHRS and YFSETQ. V was pared by 2 bases and J by 5 bases, with 12 bases between. The CDR3 nucleotides are TGCGCCAGCAGCTTAACAGGGATCAGAGATACGCAGTATTTT. Translated, it gives CASSLTGIRDTQYF.

This chain links TRBV15 with TRBJ2-2; D possibly corresponds to TRBD1 (5 bases). The CDR3 has 15 residues. V was cut by 2 bases and J by 2 bases, with 9 bases left in between. Per germline, CDR1 LNHNV and CDR2 YYDKDF (reference sequence). The CDR3 nucleotides read TGTGCCACCAGCAGACAGACAGCAAACACCGGGGAGCTGTTTTTT. Its protein is CATSRQTANTGELFF. Based on the CDR3 plus reference TRBV15 and TRBJ2-2, the full variable domain is DAMVIQNPRYQVTQFGKPVTLSCSQTLNHNVMYWYQQKSSQAPKLLFHYYDKDFNNEADTPDNFQSRRPNTSFCFLDIRSPGLGDTAMYLCATSRQTANTGELFFGEGSRLTVL.

This clone was picked up a small number of times. The chain is built from TRBV9 and TRBJ1-5; 7 nucleotides line up with TRBD1. Germline V gives CDR1 SGDLS, CDR2 YYNGEE. The CDR3 contains 14 residues. V lost 2 bases and J lost 2; bases outside the gene matches: 1. The chain's CDR3 is CASSVGTGNQPQHF. CDR3 DNA: TGTGCCAGCAGCGTGGGGACAGGCAATCAGCCCCAGCATTTT.

This clone turned up a few times. V usage is TRBV9 and J usage is TRBJ2-3, with D tentatively TRBD2 (6 bases). Trimming took 4 bases from V and 0 from J, leaving 21 bases between them. CDR1 is SGDLS, CDR2 YYNGEE, per germline. CDR3 length: 18 amino acids. CDR3 amino acids: CASSLGSGTRTSTDTQYF. CDR3 DNA: TGTGCCAGCAGCCTAGGCTCGGGGACTCGAACTAGCACAGATACGCAGTATTTT.

The chain recombines TRBV25-1 with TRBJ1-6; D unresolved. The germline V gene encodes CDR1 MGHDK and CDR2 SYGVNS. The V gene lost 1 base and the J gene lost 12 bases, with 16 bases spanning the gap. This CDR3 is 15 amino acids long. The CDR3 sequence is CASSEFGAPSRPLHF. For the CDR3, the DNA is TGTGCCAGCAGTGAATTCGGCGCTCCATCTAGACCCCTCCACTTT.

This clone showed up just a few times. This chain joins TRBV20-1 and TRBJ1-1; D is perhaps TRBD1 (5 bases). The CDR3 has 10 amino acids. The germline gives CDR1 DFQATT, CDR2 SNEGSKA (reference sequence). CDR3 sequence (DNA): TGCAGCGCTTTCGGGGGGGAAGCTTTCTTT. Its protein product is CSAFGGEAFF.

The rearrangement joins TRBV7-2 to TRBJ2-5; TRBD2 aligns across 11 bases. This CDR3 contains 16 residues. The germline V gene encodes CDR1 SGHTA and CDR2 FQGNSA. Trimming took 5 bases from V and 4 from J; bases not matched to a gene: 9. The CDR3 DNA is TGTGCCAGCAGCCTACTGGGACTAGCGGCTGGAGAGACCCAGTACTTC. Encoded protein: CASSLLGLAAGETQYF.

The V gene is TRBV5-1, the J gene TRBJ1-1; 9 nucleotides align to TRBD1. CDR1 and CDR2 from the germline V gene are SGHRS and YFSETQ. The CDR3 is 14 residues long. Unmatched junction bases numbered 3, after V lost 4 bases and J lost 2 bases. The CDR3 nucleotides are TGCGCCAGCAGCCGGGGACAGGGCAACACTGAAGCTTTCTTT. Residues: CASSRGQGNTEAFF.

The rearrangement joins TRBV5-4 to TRBJ2-3; D not resolved. The CDR3 runs 14 residues. Germline CDR1 is SGHNT and CDR2 is YYREEE (reference sequence). V was clipped by 0 bases and J by 2 bases, with 7 bases between them. In nucleotides, the CDR3 is TGTGCCAGCAGCTTGGCCCTGGCCACAGATACGCAGTATTTT. Translated: CASSLALATDTQYF.

The chain carries TRBV18 and TRBJ1-2; D not certain. Germline assignment: CDR1 KGHSH and CDR2 LQKENI. This CDR3 has 14 amino acids. With 2 bases removed from V and 4 bases from J, the gap between germline ends came to 11 bases. CDR3 in DNA: TGTGCCAGCTCACCATCCGAGGCTGGCTATGGCTACACCTTC. Protein product: CASSPSEAGYGYTF.

This chain connects TRBV6-5 to TRBJ1-2, with 10 bases identical to TRBD1. Germline CDR1 MNHEY, CDR2 SVGAGI. Trimming cost V 7 bases and J 5 bases; bases outside gene matches: 4. The CDR3 extends over 13 amino acids. CDR3 DNA: TGTGCCAGCAAGGACAGGGGGAGTTATGGCTACACCTTC. Translating it yields CASKDRGSYGYTF.